Shown below are 4 T cell receptor beta chains from a single sample sequenced in a study of PD-L1 blockade in urothelial cancer. Assay used: immunoSEQ multiplex PCR; TCRdb lists only in-frame clones, some missing. The sample has about 52,000 clones, 75% seen once; the top ten hold approximately 3.8%. The time point here: pretreatment peripheral blood. Sequencing used PBMCs, obtained around atezolizumab (anti-PD-L1) treatment. These receptors all stem from a man between 65 and 85 years old with urothelial cancer.

This chain links TRBV2 with TRBJ2-7, with D unresolved. Germline CDR1 SNHLY, CDR2 FYNNEI. The CDR3 length is 10 residues. Between the trimmed V and J ends, which lost 5 bases and 6 bases, there was a span of 5 bases. The CDR3 loop is CASSSFEQYF. CDR3 nucleotide sequence: TGTGCCAGCAGTAGCTTCGAGCAGTACTTC.

CDR3 region: CASSQELAGPYNEQFF. The CDR3 nucleotides read TGTGCCAGCAGCCAAGAGCTAGCGGGACCCTACAATGAGCAGTTCTTC. The chain is built from TRBV4-2 and TRBJ2-1; 9 nucleotides match TRBD2. V shed 0 bases and J 2 bases; nucleotides not matched to a gene: 2. Germline loops: CDR1 LGHNA, CDR2 YNFKEQ. This CDR3 contains 16 residues.

This chain joins TRBV27 and TRBJ2-7; 7 nucleotides match TRBD1. The V gene's germline CDR1 is MNHEY and CDR2 SMNVEV (reference sequence). There are 14 residues in the CDR3. V lost 6 bases and J lost 2; bases outside the gene matches: 7. CDR3 sequence reads: CASSPTGIPYEQYF. In DNA form, the CDR3 reads TGTGCCAGCAGCCCGACAGGGATCCCCTACGAGCAGTACTTC.

This clone has a handful of counts. The chain is built from TRBV7-9 and TRBJ1-5, with D unresolved. The length of the CDR3 is 14 residues. Germline CDR1 is SEHNR and CDR2 is FQNEAQ (reference sequence). V lost 5 bases and J 7 bases, leaving 15 bases between the germline ends. The CDR3 nucleotides are TGTGCCAGCAGCCCAAATGAGGGTAAACAGCCCCAGCATTTT. Translated: CASSPNEGKQPQHF.